These 20 T cell receptor beta chains came from one sample sequenced in a study of shared clonotypes between healthy human individuals. Only in-frame clones appear in the TCRdb table, and some are missing; sequencing was by immunoSEQ multiplex PCR. The sample consists of over 750,000 clones, approximately 97% of them appearing once. Only CD45RO-negative cells positively selected for CCR7 counted as naive CD8 cells, so terminally differentiated effector memory CD45RA+ cells were excluded. Sequencing was performed on naive CD8+ T cells sorted from blood. These receptors were taken from a man under 40 in good health.

The chain joins TRBV28 to TRBJ2-7, with 8 positions matching TRBD2. This CDR3 contains 14 residues. With 3 bases clipped from V and 2 bases from J, the junction kept 3 bases outside the gene matches. Germline CDR1 reads MDHEN; CDR2 reads SYDVKM. The CDR3 spells CASSFSGTAYEQYF. The DNA of the CDR3 is TGTGCCAGCAGTTTTAGCGGGACCGCCTACGAGCAGTACTTC.

CDR3 DNA sequence: TGTGCCATCAGCGAAGACAGCGGGGCCTACGAGCAGTACTTC. It is translated as CAISEDSGAYEQYF. The V call is TRBV10-3, the J call TRBJ2-7; TRBD2 aligns across 7 bases. J lost 2 bases, V lost 6 bases, and 7 bases had no gene match. Germline V gives CDR1 ENHRY, CDR2 SYGVKD. There are 14 residues in the CDR3.

CDR3 in amino acids: CASSPARDRLQETQYF. CDR3 DNA: TGTGCCAGCAGCCCCGCCCGGGATAGGCTACAAGAGACCCAGTACTTC. The rearrangement joins TRBV7-9 to TRBJ2-5; maybe TRBD2 (5 bases). Germline CDR1 and CDR2: SEHNR and FQNEAQ (reference sequence). The CDR3 runs to 16 residues. Trimming cost V 5 bases and J 2 bases, with 18 bases left between them. The complete variable domain, with remaining parts taken from reference TRBV7-9 and TRBJ2-5, reads DTGVSQNPRHKITKRGQNVTFRCDPISEHNRLYWYRQTLGQGPEFLTYFQNEAQLEKSRLLSDRFSAERPKGSFSTLEIQRTEQGDSAMYLCASSPARDRLQETQYFGPGTRLLVL.

The rearrangement links TRBV7-8 to TRBJ2-7, with a tentative D call TRBD2 (5 bases). With 3 bases removed from V and 3 bases from J, the gap between germline ends came to 15 bases. The CDR3 totals 15 residues. Germline V gives CDR1 SGHVS, CDR2 FQNEAQ. The CDR3 reads CASSFGGLGVYEQYF. The CDR3 bases are TGTGCCAGCAGCTTCGGCGGGCTCGGGGTCTACGAGCAGTACTTC.

J is TRBJ2-7 and V is TRBV7-9, with 8 bases lining up with TRBD2. The length of the CDR3 is 16 residues. V trimming: 5 bases; J trimming: 5 bases; junction bases outside the gene matches: 14. CDR1 SEHNR and CDR2 FQNEAQ come from the germline V gene (reference sequence). Here the CDR3 DNA reads TGTGCCAGCAGCCCACGAAGGAGCGGGAGTTATAACGAGCAGTACTTC. It translates to CASSPRRSGSYNEQYF.

The chain has TRBV9 and TRBJ2-3; D uncertain. The V end lost 4 bases, the J end lost 1 base, and 13 bases lay between the germline ends. This CDR3 has 15 residues. Germline V CDR1 and CDR2: SGDLS, YYNGEE. The CDR3 DNA reads as TGTGCCAGCAGCCCAACCCCGCGAGGCACAGATACGCAGTATTTT. Its translation: CASSPTPRGTDTQYF.

Here the CDR3 DNA reads TGTGCCAGCAGCTTAGATTACCGACATCCGTACAATGAGCAGTTCTTC. It yields the protein CASSLDYRHPYNEQFF. The chain has TRBV7-9 and TRBJ2-1; no definite D call. The CDR3 consists of 16 residues. Per germline, CDR1 SEHNR and CDR2 FQNEAQ (reference sequence). V gave up 1 base and J gave up 4 bases, with 14 bases separating them.

The rearrangement links TRBV27 to TRBJ2-7, with D possibly TRBD2 on 6 matching bases. Trimming removed 4 bases from V and 2 bases from J, with 18 bases in between. CDR3 length equals 16 residues. Germline values: CDR1 MNHEY, CDR2 SMNVEV (reference sequence). CDR3 sequence: CASSSYPPGGTYEQYF. The CDR3 region has the DNA TGTGCCAGCAGTTCTTACCCACCCGGGGGAACCTACGAGCAGTACTTC.

This chain connects TRBV27 to TRBJ2-3, with D possibly matching TRBD2 (6 bases). CDR1 MNHEY and CDR2 SMNVEV come from the germline V gene (reference sequence). V was clipped by 7 bases and J by 0 bases, with 14 bases between them. The CDR3 has 15 amino acids. This CDR3 reads CASTSRGASTDTQYF. CDR3 coding DNA: TGTGCCAGCACGTCACGCGGGGCTAGCACAGATACGCAGTATTTT.

Remarks on this clone: At the DNA level, this CDR3 is encoded by other sequences in the same sample as well. V and J are TRBV27 and TRBJ1-1, with 8 bases matching TRBD1. Germline-derived CDR1 and CDR2 are MNHEY and SMNVEV (reference sequence). Trimming at V came to 5 bases and at J to 2 bases, leaving 1 base not matched to a gene. This CDR3 spans 13 amino acids. In nucleotides, the CDR3 is TGTGCCAGCAGTGGACAGGGAAACACTGAAGCTTTCTTT. Protein sequence: CASSGQGNTEAFF.

The table lists this clone with a count of one. CDR3 protein: CASSQDPPPLAGYEQYF. The CDR3 region has the DNA TGCGCCAGCAGCCAAGACCCCCCCCCTCTAGCGGGATACGAGCAGTACTTC. This chain uses TRBV4-3 with TRBJ2-7; 9 nucleotides align to TRBD2. V was clipped by 0 bases and J by 4 bases; unmatched bases: 10. The germline V gene encodes CDR1 LGHNA and CDR2 YSLEER. This CDR3 has 17 residues.

The chain links TRBV11-3 to TRBJ2-1; D unresolved. Trimming pared 1 base from V and 0 bases from J, leaving 7 bases between. The CDR3 is made up of 15 amino acids. Per the germline V gene, CDR1 is SGHNT and CDR2 is YENEEA. The CDR3 bases are TGTGCCAGCAGCTTAGGGCTGGACTCCTACAATGAGCAGTTCTTC. Its translation is CASSLGLDSYNEQFF.

The chain uses TRBV5-1 and TRBJ1-4, with 7 bases lining up with TRBD1. Germline V gene sequence: CDR1 SGHRS, CDR2 YFSETQ. The J segment lost 11 bases and the V segment lost 6 bases, leaving 4 bases of the junction unmatched. The CDR3 runs 11 residues. The CDR3 bases are TGCGCCAGCAACGCAGGGGGGAAACTGTTTTTT. The encoded protein is CASNAGGKLFF. Drawing the rest from reference TRBV5-1 and TRBJ1-4, the complete variable domain is KAGVTQTPRYLIKTRGQQVTLSCSPISGHRSVSWYQQTPGQGLQFLFEYFSETQRNKGNFPGRFSGRQFSNSRSEMNVSTLELGDSALYLCASNAGGKLFFGSGTQLSVL.

The chain recombines TRBV27 with TRBJ2-1, with unresolved D. V dropped 1 base and J dropped 5 bases, with 18 bases sitting between them. Germline V gene sequence: CDR1 MNHEY, CDR2 SMNVEV (reference sequence). The CDR3 is made up of 17 amino acids. The CDR3 bases are TGTGCCAGCAGTTTATGGGCGAGGTACCTAGGAAACAATGAGCAGTTCTTC. Translation: CASSLWARYLGNNEQFF.

The chain joins TRBV14 to TRBJ2-7, with D maybe TRBD2 (6 bases). V dropped 4 bases and J dropped 0 bases, with 16 bases sitting between them. Germline assignment: CDR1 SGHDN and CDR2 FVKESK. This CDR3 has 16 amino acids. The CDR3 reads CASSPSPRGSSYEQYF. The DNA of the CDR3 is TGTGCCAGCAGCCCGTCTCCTCGGGGGAGCTCCTACGAGCAGTACTTC.

The chain couples TRBV12-5 to TRBJ2-5; D might be TRBD2 (5 bases). The germline gives CDR1 LGHNT, CDR2 FRNRAP. Trimming shortened V by 2 bases and J by 7 bases, and 8 bases separated the two germline ends. The CDR3 has 12 amino acids. For the CDR3, the DNA is TGTGCTAGTGGTTTGCTAGAGGGGACCCAGTACTTC. Its protein is CASGLLEGTQYF.

The chain combines TRBV29-1 with TRBJ2-1; 11 bases match TRBD2. CDR3 length equals 15 residues. J was trimmed by 5 bases and V by 3 bases; bases with no gene match: 6. Germline loops: CDR1 SQVTM, CDR2 ANQGSEA. The CDR3 DNA reads TGCAGCGTTGAGGATCCGGGACTAGCGGACAATGAGCAGTTCTTC. This sequence encodes CSVEDPGLADNEQFF.

This clone has a single count. The chain recombines TRBV21-1 with TRBJ1-1; TRBD1, the table's D call, was not compared with the DNA. TRBV21-1 is described as a pseudogene. This CDR3 has 13 residues. CDR3 residues: CASTRTGKNEAFF. CDR3 DNA sequence: TGTGCCAGCACCAGGACAGGGAAGAATGAAGCTTTCTTT.

The chain combines TRBV9 with TRBJ2-7, with D perhaps matching TRBD1 or TRBD2 (6 bases each). CDR1 SGDLS and CDR2 YYNGEE come from the germline V gene. Trimming cost V 0 bases and J 6 bases, with 16 bases left between them. This CDR3 has 15 amino acids. The CDR3 loop reads CASSVGFGGQAEQYF. The DNA for the CDR3 is TGTGCCAGCAGCGTAGGCTTCGGGGGCCAAGCCGAGCAGTACTTC. Together with reference TRBV9 and TRBJ2-7, the CDR3 gives the full variable domain: DSGVTQTPKHLITATGQRVTLRCSPRSGDLSVYWYQQSLDQGLQFLIQYYNGEERAKGNILERFSAQQFPDLHSELNLSSLELGDSALYFCASSVGFGGQAEQYFGPGTRLTVT.

The chain is built from TRBV7-9 and TRBJ2-1; possible D gene TRBD2, 6 bases. Germline V gene data show CDR1 as SEHNR and CDR2 as FQNEAQ (reference sequence). This CDR3 has 11 residues. The ends were cut back, 5 bases at V and 14 bases at J, with 13 bases in the middle. The CDR3 DNA follows: TGTGCCAGCAGCAACCGACTAGAGGAGTTCTTC. Protein: CASSNRLEEFF.